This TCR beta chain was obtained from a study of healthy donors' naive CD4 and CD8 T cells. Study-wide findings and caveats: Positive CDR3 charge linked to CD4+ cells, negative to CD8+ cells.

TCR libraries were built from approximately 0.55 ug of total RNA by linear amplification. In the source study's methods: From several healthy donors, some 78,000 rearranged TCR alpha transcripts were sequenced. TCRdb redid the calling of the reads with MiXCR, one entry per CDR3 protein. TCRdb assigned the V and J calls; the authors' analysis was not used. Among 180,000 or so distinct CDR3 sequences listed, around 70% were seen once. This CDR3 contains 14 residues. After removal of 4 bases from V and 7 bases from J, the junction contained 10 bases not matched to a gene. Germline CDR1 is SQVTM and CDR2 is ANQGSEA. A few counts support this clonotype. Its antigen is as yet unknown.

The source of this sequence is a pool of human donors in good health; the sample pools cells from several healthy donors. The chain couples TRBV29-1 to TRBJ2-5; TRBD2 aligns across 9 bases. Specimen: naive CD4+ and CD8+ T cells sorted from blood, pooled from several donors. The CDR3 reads CSVVLAGSQGTQYF. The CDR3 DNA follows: TGCAGCGTTGTACTAGCGGGCTCCCAGGGGACCCAGTACTTC.